Listed here are 18 T cell receptor beta chains from one sample, sequenced in a study of memory CD4+ T cells and cytomegalovirus serostatus. The sort gate was single viable CD3+CD4+CD8-CD45RO+ cells for memory CD4+ T cells. Here immunoSEQ multiplex PCR was the method, and the copy in TCRdb shows in-frame clones only, minus some. The table shows 50,000 to 65,000 clones, with approximately 71% occurring only once. Sequences were obtained from memory CD4+ T cells from blood. These receptors all stem from an adult in good health and CMV-seronegative.

The chain uses TRBV5-6 and TRBJ1-1; D not resolved. This CDR3 spans 12 amino acids. Germline V lookup: CDR1 SGHDT, CDR2 YYEEEE. V gave up 1 base and J gave up 3 bases, with 4 bases separating them. This chain's CDR3 is CASSLQHTEAFF. The CDR3 region has the DNA TGTGCCAGCAGCTTGCAGCACACTGAAGCTTTCTTT.

The chain uses TRBV4-2 and TRBJ1-1; the match to TRBD1 covers 7 bases. Germline CDR1 LGHNA, CDR2 YNFKEQ. After removal of 4 bases from V and 1 base from J, the junction contained 3 bases not matched to a gene. The CDR3 has 14 amino acids. The CDR3 here is CASSLGQTNTEAFF. CDR3 nucleotides: TGTGCCAGCAGCCTGGGACAGACGAACACTGAAGCTTTCTTT.

The chain joins TRBV5-1 to TRBJ2-6; 8 positions match TRBD1. Germline CDR1 SGHRS, CDR2 YFSETQ. The V segment lost 7 bases and the J segment 1 base; nucleotides outside the gene matches: 10. This CDR3 spans 17 amino acids. CDR3 nucleotide sequence: TGCGCCAGCTCTCGGCAGGGGGCTTTGTCTGGGGCCAACGTCCTGACTTTC. As protein: CASSRQGALSGANVLTF.

Ten or more counts support this clone. The rearrangement joins TRBV6-5 to TRBJ1-5, with 9 bases matching TRBD1. V lost 6 bases and J lost 6; bases outside the gene matches: 9. CDR1 MNHEY and CDR2 SVGAGI come from the germline V gene. The CDR3 extends over 15 amino acids. The CDR3 loop is CASSPVWTGVQPQHF. For the CDR3, the DNA is TGTGCCAGCAGCCCCGTGTGGACAGGGGTTCAGCCCCAGCATTTT.

The rearrangement joins TRBV7-9 to TRBJ2-1, with 9 bases lining up with TRBD2. Trimming cost V 1 base and J 2 bases; bases outside gene matches: 3. The germline V gene has CDR1 SEHNR and CDR2 FQNEAQ (reference sequence). CDR3 length: 16 residues. CDR3 DNA sequence: TGTGCCAGCAGCTTAGGGCGGGGGGGTCCCTACAATGAGCAGTTCTTC. It encodes CASSLGRGGPYNEQFF.

The chain employs TRBV4-1 and TRBJ2-2; TRBD1 matches 8 bases. Per germline, CDR1 MGHRA and CDR2 YSYEKL. V lost 0 bases, J lost 7 bases, and 10 bases stayed unmatched. CDR3 size: 17 residues. CDR3 DNA: TGCGCCAGCAGCCAAGATCAGGGCAGGGGGCTGATCGGGGAGCTGTTTTTT. Residues: CASSQDQGRGLIGELFF.

This chain links TRBV11-2 with TRBJ1-1; possible D gene TRBD1, 5 bases. The CDR3 is 16 residues long. Deletions cut 5 bases from V and 4 bases from J, with 20 bases between. CDR1 SGHAT and CDR2 FQNNGV come from the germline V gene. CDR3 loop: CASSPPRGIFVTEAFF. The CDR3 bases are TGTGCCAGCAGCCCCCCCCGGGGGATTTTTGTCACTGAAGCTTTCTTT.

The V gene is TRBV7-9, the J gene TRBJ1-4; TRBD1 aligns across 9 bases. There are 13 residues in the CDR3. V gave up 5 bases and J gave up 11 bases; unmatched junction bases: 6. Per germline, CDR1 SEHNR and CDR2 FQNEAQ (reference sequence). CDR3 loop: CASSPGQGWKLFF. The CDR3 DNA reads TGTGCCAGCAGCCCGGGACAGGGATGGAAACTGTTTTTT.

The V call is TRBV10-3, the J call TRBJ1-4, with 7 bases that match TRBD1. CDR1 is ENHRY, CDR2 SYGVKD, per germline. Trimming removed 8 bases from V and 7 bases from J; junction bases left unmatched: 7. The CDR3 sequence is 13 residues long. DNA for the CDR3: TGTGCCATCCGACAGGGTGGAGGTGAAAAACTGTTTTTT. Residues: CAIRQGGGEKLFF.

This sequence joins TRBV7-9 and TRBJ2-3, with 13 bases aligning to TRBD2. The CDR3 has 15 residues. CDR1 SEHNR and CDR2 FQNEAQ come from the germline V gene (reference sequence). Trimming removed 5 bases from V and 4 bases from J; junction bases left unmatched: 3. CDR3 loop: CASSGTSGNADTQYF. The CDR3, as DNA: TGTGCCAGCAGCGGGACTAGCGGGAACGCAGATACGCAGTATTTT.

This clone was seen a handful of times. The V call is TRBV5-4, the J call TRBJ2-2, with 7 bases lining up with TRBD1. Germline CDR1 is SGHNT and CDR2 is YYREEE (reference sequence). The CDR3 contains 15 residues. V lost 5 bases, J lost 4 bases, and 8 bases stayed unmatched. For the CDR3, the DNA is TGTGCCAGCAGGGAAGCCGGGACAGCCACCGGGGAGCTGTTTTTT. Translation: CASREAGTATGELFF.

Here the CDR3 DNA reads TGCGCCAGCAGTGAGGGTAAGTCGGGACCTGGGGGCAATCAGCCCCAGCATTTT. Protein: CASSEGKSGPGGNQPQHF. The chain employs TRBV10-1 and TRBJ1-5; weak D call: TRBD1 (5 bases). The CDR3 is made up of 18 amino acids. V gave up 2 bases and J gave up 2 bases, with 19 bases separating them. Germline assignment: CDR1 WNHNN and CDR2 SYGVQD (reference sequence).

This clone was picked up a small number of times. V gene TRBV10-3 combines with J gene TRBJ2-7, with 11 nucleotides matching TRBD1. Germline values: CDR1 ENHRY, CDR2 SYGVKD. With 10 bases clipped from V and 4 bases from J, the junction kept 3 bases outside the gene matches. The CDR3 extends over 12 amino acids. CDR3 loop: CATGTGGYEQYF. The CDR3 DNA follows: TGTGCCACCGGGACAGGGGGGTACGAGCAGTACTTC.

The J gene is TRBJ2-3, the V gene TRBV6-5; D remains ambiguous. Trimming left V 2 bases short and J 6 bases short, with 15 bases between. The CDR3 spans 15 residues. Per germline, CDR1 MNHEY and CDR2 SVGAGI. CDR3: CASSYAWGTADTQYF. The CDR3, as DNA: TGTGCCAGCAGTTACGCCTGGGGAACAGCCGATACGCAGTATTTT.

The chain is built from TRBV19 and TRBJ1-1; TRBD1 matches at 9 bases. Germline V gene sequence: CDR1 LNHDA, CDR2 SQIVND (reference sequence). The CDR3 has 15 amino acids. V lost 6 bases and J lost 7; bases outside the gene matches: 12. The CDR3 here is CASSLPRDRAREAFF. Written as DNA, the CDR3 is TGTGCCAGTAGCTTACCTCGGGACAGGGCCCGTGAAGCTTTCTTT.

The chain is built from TRBV4-1 and TRBJ2-3; 10 bases agree with TRBD2. The V segment lost 4 bases and the J segment 4 bases; nucleotides outside the gene matches: 2. This CDR3 is built from 14 residues. Looked up from germline, CDR1 is MGHRA and CDR2 is YSYEKL. CDR3 bases: TGCGCCAGCAGCCTAGCGGGGGGATCAGATACGCAGTATTTT. Its translation: CASSLAGGSDTQYF.

The chain joins TRBV29-1 to TRBJ1-2; unclear D gene. There are 11 residues in the CDR3. Trimming cost V 4 bases and J 0 bases, with 3 bases left between them. Germline CDR1 and CDR2: SQVTM and ANQGSEA. CDR3 protein: CSVAANYGYTF. For the CDR3, the DNA is TGCAGCGTTGCCGCTAACTATGGCTACACCTTC.

The rearrangement joins TRBV11-2 to TRBJ2-2, with D perhaps TRBD2 (6 bases). The CDR3 has 15 residues. Between the trimmed V and J ends, which lost 3 bases and 2 bases, there was a span of 10 bases. Per germline, CDR1 SGHAT and CDR2 FQNNGV. Written as DNA, the CDR3 is TGTGCCAGCAGCTTGGGACTGGCTAACACCGGGGAGCTGTTTTTT. It encodes CASSLGLANTGELFF.